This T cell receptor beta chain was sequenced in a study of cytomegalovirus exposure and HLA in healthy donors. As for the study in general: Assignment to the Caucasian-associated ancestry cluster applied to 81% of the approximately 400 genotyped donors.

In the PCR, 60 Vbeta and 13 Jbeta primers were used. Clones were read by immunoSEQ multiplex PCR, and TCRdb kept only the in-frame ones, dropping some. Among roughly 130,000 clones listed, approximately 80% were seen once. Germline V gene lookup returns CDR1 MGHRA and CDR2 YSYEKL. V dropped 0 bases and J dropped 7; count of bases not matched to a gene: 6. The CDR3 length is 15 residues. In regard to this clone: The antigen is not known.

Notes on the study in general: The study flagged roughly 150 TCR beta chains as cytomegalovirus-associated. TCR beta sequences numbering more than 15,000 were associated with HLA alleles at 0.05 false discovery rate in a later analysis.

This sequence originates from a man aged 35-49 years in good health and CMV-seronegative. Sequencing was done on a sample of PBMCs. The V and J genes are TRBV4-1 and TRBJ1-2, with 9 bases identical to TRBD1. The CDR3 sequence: CASSQDRDRVRGYTF. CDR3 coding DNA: TGCGCCAGCAGCCAAGATCGGGACAGGGTACGTGGCTACACCTTC.